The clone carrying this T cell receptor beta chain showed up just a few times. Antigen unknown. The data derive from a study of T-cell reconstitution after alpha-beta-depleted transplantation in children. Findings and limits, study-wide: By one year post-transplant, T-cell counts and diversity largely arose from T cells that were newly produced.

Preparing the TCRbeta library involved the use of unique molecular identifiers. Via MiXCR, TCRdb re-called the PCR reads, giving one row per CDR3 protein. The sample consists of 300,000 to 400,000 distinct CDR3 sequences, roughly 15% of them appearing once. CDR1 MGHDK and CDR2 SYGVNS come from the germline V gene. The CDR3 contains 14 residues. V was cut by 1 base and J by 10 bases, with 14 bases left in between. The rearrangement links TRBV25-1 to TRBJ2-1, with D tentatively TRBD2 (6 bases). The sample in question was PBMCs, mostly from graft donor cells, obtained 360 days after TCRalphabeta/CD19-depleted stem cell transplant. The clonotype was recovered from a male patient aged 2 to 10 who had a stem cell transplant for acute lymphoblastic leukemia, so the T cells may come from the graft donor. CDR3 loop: CASSELDGRGEQFF. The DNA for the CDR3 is TGTGCCAGCAGTGAATTGGATGGTCGGGGGGAGCAGTTCTTC. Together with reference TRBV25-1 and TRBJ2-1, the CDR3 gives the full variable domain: EADIYQTPRYLVIGTGKKITLECSQTMGHDKMYWYQQDPGMELHLIHYSYGVNSTEKGDLSSESTVSRIRTEHFPLTLESARPSHTSQYLCASSELDGRGEQFFGPGTRLTVL.